Detailed here is one T cell receptor (beta chain). Its antigen is currently unknown. The V end was cut by 1 base, the J end by 1 base, with 7 bases between. Germline V lookup: CDR1 LGHDT, CDR2 YNNKEL (reference sequence). There are 14 residues in the CDR3. The source of the sample is a study of response to subunit inactivated influenza vaccine. Study observations and caveats: Authors suggested few new T cells are recruited by each seasonal influenza vaccination.

Each CDR3 protein gets one entry after TCRdb re-called the RT-PCR reads with MiXCR. The repertoire holds approximately 730,000 distinct CDR3 sequences, about 14% seen once, with around 6.5% in the top ten. This clonotype was sampled from a man aged 45-65 years who received an inactivated influenza vaccine. This chain links TRBV3-1 with TRBJ1-1; no clear D. The source was PBMCs from blood, collected about 14 days before vaccination. This CDR3 reads CASSQAWSNTEAFF. The DNA of the CDR3 is TGTGCCAGCAGCCAAGCCTGGTCGAACACTGAAGCTTTCTTT.